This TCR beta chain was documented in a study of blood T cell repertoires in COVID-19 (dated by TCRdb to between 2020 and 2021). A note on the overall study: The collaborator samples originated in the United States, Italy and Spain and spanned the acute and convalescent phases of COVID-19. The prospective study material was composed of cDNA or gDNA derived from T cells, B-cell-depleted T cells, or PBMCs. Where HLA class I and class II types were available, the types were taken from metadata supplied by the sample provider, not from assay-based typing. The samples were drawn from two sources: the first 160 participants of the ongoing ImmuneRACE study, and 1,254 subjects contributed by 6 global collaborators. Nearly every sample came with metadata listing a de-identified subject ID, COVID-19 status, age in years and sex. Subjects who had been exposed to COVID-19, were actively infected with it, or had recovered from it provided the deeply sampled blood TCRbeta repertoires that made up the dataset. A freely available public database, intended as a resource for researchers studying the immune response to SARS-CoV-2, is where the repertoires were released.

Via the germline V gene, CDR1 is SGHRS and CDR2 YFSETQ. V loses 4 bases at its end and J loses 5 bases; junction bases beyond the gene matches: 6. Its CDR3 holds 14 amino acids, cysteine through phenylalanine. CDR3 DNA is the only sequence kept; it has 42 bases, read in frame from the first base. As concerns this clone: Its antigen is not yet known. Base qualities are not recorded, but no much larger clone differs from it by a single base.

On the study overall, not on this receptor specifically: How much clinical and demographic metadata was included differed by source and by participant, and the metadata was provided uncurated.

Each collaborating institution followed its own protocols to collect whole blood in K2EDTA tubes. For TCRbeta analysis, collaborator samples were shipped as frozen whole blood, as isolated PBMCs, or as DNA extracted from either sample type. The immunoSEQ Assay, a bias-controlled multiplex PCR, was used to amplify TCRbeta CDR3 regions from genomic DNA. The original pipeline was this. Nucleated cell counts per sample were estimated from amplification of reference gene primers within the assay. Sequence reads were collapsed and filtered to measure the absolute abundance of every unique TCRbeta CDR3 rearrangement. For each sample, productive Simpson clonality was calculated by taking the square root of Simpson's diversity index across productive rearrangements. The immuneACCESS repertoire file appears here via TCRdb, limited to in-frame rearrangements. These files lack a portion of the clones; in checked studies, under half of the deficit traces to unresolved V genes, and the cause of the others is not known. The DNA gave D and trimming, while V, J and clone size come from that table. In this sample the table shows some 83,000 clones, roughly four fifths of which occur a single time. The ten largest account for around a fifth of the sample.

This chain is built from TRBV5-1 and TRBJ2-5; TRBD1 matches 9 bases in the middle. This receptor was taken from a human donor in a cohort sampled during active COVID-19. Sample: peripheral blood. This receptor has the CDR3 CASSKGTGSETQYF. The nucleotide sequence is TGCGCCAGCAGCAAGGGGACAGGGTCGGAGACCCAGTACTTC.